The 11 T cell receptor beta chains below come from one sample, sequenced in a study of siplizumab effects on memory and regulatory T cells. The data were produced by immunoSEQ multiplex PCR, yet TCRdb's version contains in-frame clones alone and is incomplete. Of about 50,000 clones in the sample, roughly 92% are singletons; the top ten hold roughly a sixth. The sequenced sample consisted of CD8+ T cells sorted from blood. The receptors were sampled from a human donor in good health.

CDR3 amino acids: CASNPGNSFYEQYF. The CDR3 bases are TGTGCCAGCAATCCGGGAAATTCCTTCTACGAGCAGTACTTC. The genes are TRBV19 and TRBJ2-7, with D possibly TRBD2 on 5 matching bases. The CDR3 covers 14 residues. V was pared by 9 bases and J by 3 bases, with 18 bases between. Per the germline V gene, CDR1 is LNHDA and CDR2 is SQIVND (reference sequence).

The rearrangement uses TRBV6-4 and TRBJ2-1; TRBD2 matches 11 bases. Germline lookup yields CDR1 MRHNA and CDR2 SNTAGT. This CDR3 contains 16 residues. V was pared by 3 bases and J by 6 bases, with 7 bases of the junction left unmatched. Written as DNA, the CDR3 is TGTGCCAGCAGTGAGCATCTAGCGGGAGGCTCCAATGAGCAGTTCTTC. This codes for CASSEHLAGGSNEQFF.

On this clone itself: The identical CDR3 is also encoded by other nucleotide sequences in the sample. The genes are TRBV2 and TRBJ2-7; D ambiguous. CDR1 is SNHLY and CDR2 is FYNNEI in the germline V gene. This CDR3 region has 11 residues. With 3 bases removed from V and 1 base from J, the gap between germline ends came to 1 base. The CDR3 nucleotides read TGTGCCAGCAGTGATTCCTACGAGCAGTACTTC. It is translated as CASSDSYEQYF.

The genes are TRBV7-9 and TRBJ2-7; TRBD2 matches 7 bases. The germline V gene encodes CDR1 SEHNR and CDR2 FQNEAQ (reference sequence). This CDR3 is 16 amino acids long. J was trimmed by 3 bases and V by 3 bases; bases with no gene match: 11. The chain's CDR3 is CASSLVEAGALYEQYF. CDR3 bases: TGTGCCAGCAGCTTGGTTGAGGCGGGAGCTCTCTACGAGCAGTACTTC.

The chain has TRBV29-1 and TRBJ2-2, with no clear D. The CDR3 covers 14 residues. The V gene lost 4 bases and the J gene lost 3 bases, with 12 bases spanning the gap. The V gene's germline CDR1 is SQVTM and CDR2 ANQGSEA. The CDR3 DNA is TGCAGCGTTGTCGACGTTGAGGACACCGGGGAGCTGTTTTTT. This codes for CSVVDVEDTGELFF.

The rearrangement links TRBV2 to TRBJ2-5; D unresolved. This CDR3 has 14 residues. Trimming took off 7 bases at V and 5 bases at J, with 17 bases between the two ends. The germline V gene encodes CDR1 SNHLY and CDR2 FYNNEI. CDR3 residues: CASKPGLPWETQYF. For the CDR3, the DNA is TGTGCCAGCAAACCGGGTCTTCCTTGGGAGACCCAGTACTTC.

This chain connects TRBV7-6 to TRBJ2-7; D might be TRBD1 (5 bases). CDR3 length: 14 residues. V lost 5 bases and J lost 2, with 13 bases in between. CDR1 SGHVS and CDR2 FNYEAQ come from the germline V gene. This CDR3 reads CASSPERTTYEQYF. Here the CDR3 DNA reads TGTGCCAGCAGCCCCGAGAGGACAACCTACGAGCAGTACTTC. The full variable domain, in which reference TRBV7-6 and TRBJ2-7 provide the parts outside the CDR3, is GAGVSQSPRYKVTKRGQDVALRCDPISGHVSLYWYRQALGQGPEFLTYFNYEAQQDKSGLPNDRFSAERPEGSISTLTIQRTEQRDSAMYRCASSPERTTYEQYFGPGTRLTVT.

CDR3: CASSWAAGYEQYF. CDR3 bases: TGTGCCAGCAGCTGGGCCGCGGGGTACGAGCAGTACTTC. V and J are TRBV7-9 and TRBJ2-7; TRBD2 is a possible D gene (6 bases). Germline-derived CDR1 and CDR2 are SEHNR and FQNEAQ (reference sequence). This CDR3 has 13 residues. V lost 4 bases and J lost 4, with 11 bases in between.

The chain carries TRBV10-3 and TRBJ1-1, with 9 nucleotides matching TRBD1. Germline CDR1 is ENHRY and CDR2 is SYGVKD. This CDR3 comprises 15 residues. Trimming cost V 0 bases and J 5 bases; bases outside gene matches: 4. The CDR3 loop reads CAISESIGQGTEAFF. As DNA, the CDR3 is TGTGCCATCAGTGAGTCGATAGGACAGGGGACTGAAGCTTTCTTT.

J is TRBJ1-2 and V is TRBV4-1; D gene unclear. Germline CDR1 reads MGHRA; CDR2 reads YSYEKL. This CDR3 spans 16 amino acids. The germline V and J ends were trimmed by 0 bases and 0 bases, with 11 bases remaining between them. CDR3 in DNA: TGCGCCAGCAGCCAAGATCCCTGGGAAGCTAACTATGGCTACACCTTC. It specifies CASSQDPWEANYGYTF.

The chain is built from TRBV19 and TRBJ1-1; possible D gene TRBD1, 5 bases. Germline CDR1 and CDR2: LNHDA and SQIVND (reference sequence). With 5 bases removed from V and 5 bases from J, the gap between germline ends came to 12 bases. This CDR3 region has 13 residues. Here the CDR3 DNA reads TGTGCCAGTAGTTCCGGGGGAGGAACTGAAGCTTTCTTT. As protein: CASSSGGGTEAFF.